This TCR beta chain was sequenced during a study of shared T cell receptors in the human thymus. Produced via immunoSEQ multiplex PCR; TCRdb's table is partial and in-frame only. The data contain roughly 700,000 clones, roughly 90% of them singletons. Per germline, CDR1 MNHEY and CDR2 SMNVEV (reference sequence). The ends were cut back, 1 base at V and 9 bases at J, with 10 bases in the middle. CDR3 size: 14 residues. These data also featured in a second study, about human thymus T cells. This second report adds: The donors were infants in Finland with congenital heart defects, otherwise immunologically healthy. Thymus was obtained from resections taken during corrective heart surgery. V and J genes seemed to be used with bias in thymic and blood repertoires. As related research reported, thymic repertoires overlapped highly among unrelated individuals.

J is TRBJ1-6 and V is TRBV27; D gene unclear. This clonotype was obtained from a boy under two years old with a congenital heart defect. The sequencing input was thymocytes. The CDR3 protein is CASSLYSSPSPLHF. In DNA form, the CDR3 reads TGTGCCAGCAGTTTATACAGCTCCCCTTCACCCCTCCACTTT.